Presented here are 25 T cell receptor beta chains from one specimen sequenced in a study of regulatory T cells in long-lasting Graves disease listed by TCRdb under 2021. Preparation of the library involved multiplex PCR. The sample was run on an Illumina HiSeq 4000. TCR beta libraries were built with iRepertoire HTBI primers and Arm-PCR amplification of CDR3 regions. TCRdb passed the public sequencing reads through fastp at Q25 and MiXCR, retaining productive beta sequences. Rows with one shared CDR3 protein collapse into an entry with the most common genes and DNA. Present in this sample are about 460,000 distinct CDR3 sequences, 20% to 25% of which were seen just once. Around 13% of the sample belongs to the ten largest clones. The time point tag for this specimen amounts to: persistent/refractory GD, antithyroid drugs over 5 years with positive TRAb. For both TCR sequencing and RNA sequencing, RNA was extracted from PBMCs in TRIzol.

The material sequenced was peripheral blood mononuclear cells (PBMCs), taken when the disease was refractory, from a patient treated with antithyroid drugs. All receptors derive from a female donor with Graves disease.

This clonotype has ten or more counts. This chain uses TRBV6-1 with TRBJ1-1; no clear D gene. The germline V gene encodes CDR1 MNHNS and CDR2 SASEGT. V was shortened by 8 bases and J by 3 bases, with 10 bases between the two germline ends. The CDR3 runs to 12 residues. The CDR3 spells CASWGDYTEAFF. The CDR3 DNA reads TGTGCCAGCTGGGGAGATTACACTGAAGCTTTCTTT.

Concerning this clonotype itself: A far larger clone differs by one base, so this is likely a read error. This rearrangement joins TRBV7-2 to TRBJ2-6; D unresolved. This CDR3 is built from 16 residues. Germline V CDR1 and CDR2: SGHTA, FQGNSA. The CDR3 DNA follows: TGTGGCAGCAGCTTACCCCCGGGCGTTGGGGCCAACGTCCTGACTTTC. This sequence encodes CGSSLPPGVGANVLTF. The full variable domain, its missing parts supplied by reference TRBV7-2 and TRBJ2-6, is GAGVSQSPSNKVTEKGKDVELRCDPISGHTALYWYRQSLGQGLEFLIYFQGNSAPDKSGLPSDRFSAERTGGSVSTLTIQRTQQEDSAVYLCGSSLPPGVGANVLTFGAGSRLTVL.

V gene TRBV11-3 combines with J gene TRBJ2-7, with D unresolved. Trimming pared 1 base from V and 5 bases from J, leaving 12 bases between. The CDR3 sequence is 14 residues long. Germline V gene sequence: CDR1 SGHNT, CDR2 YENEEA. The CDR3: CASSLAHPEDEQYF. The CDR3 bases are TGTGCCAGCAGCTTAGCCCATCCTGAAGACGAGCAGTACTTC.

V is TRBV30 and J is TRBJ1-4; D is undetermined. The V and J ends lost 0 bases and 0 bases respectively, with 8 bases between them. The CDR3 is 15 residues long. The germline CDR1 and CDR2 sequences are GTSNPN and SVGIG (reference sequence). DNA of the CDR3: TGTGCCTGGAGTGTAGGTTTGGCAACTAATGAAAAACTGTTTTTT. The encoded protein is CAWSVGLATNEKLFF.

In its sample, this clonotype was seen many times. The chain uses TRBV6-2 or TRBV6-3 and TRBJ1-2; 7 bases align to TRBD1. The trim removed 4 bases at V and 5 bases at J, leaving 7 bases unmatched. Germline V gene lookup returns CDR1 MNHEY and CDR2 SVGEGT. The CDR3 loop spans 14 amino acids. The CDR3 nucleotides are TGTGCCAGCAGTTCCACAGGGGCCCTATATGGCTACACCTTC. As protein: CASSSTGALYGYTF.

The chain joins TRBV7-3 to TRBJ2-2; 10 bases line up with TRBD2. CDR1 and CDR2 (germline): SGHTA, FQGTGA. CDR3 length: 15 residues. Trimming took 3 bases from V and 6 from J; bases not matched to a gene: 4. The CDR3 loop is CASSFLAGVAGELFF. The CDR3 DNA follows: TGTGCCAGCAGCTTCCTAGCGGGAGTCGCCGGGGAGCTGTTTTTT.

The chain is built from TRBV9 and TRBJ2-7, with D perhaps TRBD1 (6 bases). The CDR3 has 14 residues. Trimming took 6 bases from V and 3 from J, leaving 16 bases between them. CDR1 is SGDLS, CDR2 YYNGEE, per germline. The chain's CDR3 is CASNLGDKVYEQYF. The CDR3 region has the DNA TGTGCCAGCAACCTAGGGGACAAAGTCTACGAGCAGTACTTC.

This clonotype was observed a handful of times. The chain recombines TRBV7-9 with TRBJ2-5; 9 bases are a match to TRBD2. This CDR3 has 13 residues. The germline V gene encodes CDR1 SEHNR and CDR2 FQNEAQ (reference sequence). The V segment lost 5 bases and the J segment 5 bases; nucleotides outside the gene matches: 3. The CDR3 is CASSAGGLETQYF. CDR3 DNA sequence: TGTGCCAGCAGCGCGGGGGGGCTCGAGACCCAGTACTTC.

Turning to this clonotype: Just one base apart from a much larger clone, this may be a read error. The chain combines TRBV6-2 or TRBV6-3 with TRBJ1-2; TRBD1 aligns across 7 bases. Germline V gene sequence: CDR1 MNHEY, CDR2 SVGEGT. CDR3 length: 14 amino acids. CDR3 sequence: CASRPTGTDYDYTF. The CDR3 region has the DNA TGTGCCAGCAGGCCGACAGGGACAGACTATGACTACACCTTC.

The chain carries TRBV24-1 and TRBJ2-2; 9 bases map to TRBD1. This CDR3 is 18 amino acids long. After removal of 4 bases from V and 7 bases from J, the junction contained 15 bases not matched to a gene. Germline CDR1 reads KGHDR; CDR2 reads SFDVKD. The CDR3 nucleotides read TGTGCCACCAGTGACCCTCGCCTTAACAGGGGGCAGGACGGGGAGCTGTTTTTT. Protein sequence: CATSDPRLNRGQDGELFF.

This clonotype was seen ten or more times. This sequence joins TRBV29-1 and TRBJ1-5; possible D gene TRBD1, 5 bases. The CDR3 is made up of 13 amino acids. The germline V and J ends were trimmed by 3 bases and 6 bases, with 12 bases remaining between them. The germline gives CDR1 SQVTM, CDR2 ANQGSEA. The CDR3 DNA is TGCAGCGTTGATGTGGGGGAAGGTCAGCCCCAGCATTTT. This translates into CSVDVGEGQPQHF.

This clonotype was observed many times. The junction and the germline gene differ at one end; a read error may be behind it. The chain uses TRBV2 and TRBJ2-2; D is unclear. CDR1 SNHLY and CDR2 FYNNEI come from the germline V gene. CDR3 length equals 16 residues. CDR3 in amino acids: CASSETGVLNAGELFF. CDR3 in DNA: TGTGCCAGCAGTGAGACCGGCGTATTGAACGCCGGGGAGCTGTTTTTT.

The CDR3 bases are TGCGCCAGCAGCCAAGGAGCGGGCCAACGGTTTCAGTACTTC. This gives the protein CASSQGAGQRFQYF. V is TRBV4-1 and J is TRBJ2-4, with D possibly being TRBD2 (6 bases). The CDR3 sequence is 14 residues long. Germline assignment: CDR1 MGHRA and CDR2 YSYEKL. V was pared by 1 base and J by 11 bases, with 15 bases between.

This clonotype was counted between two and nine times. The chain has TRBV7-2 and TRBJ1-5, with D unresolved. The CDR3 is 14 residues long. V lost 2 bases and J 9 bases, leaving 14 bases between the germline ends. CDR1 and CDR2 (germline): SGHTA, FQGNSA. The CDR3 nucleotides read TGTGCCAGCAGCTTAACGGGTGGAGCAGGGCCCCAGCATTTT. It translates to CASSLTGGAGPQHF.

V usage is TRBV7-2 and J usage is TRBJ2-2, with 9 nucleotides matching TRBD2. V dropped 7 bases and J dropped 4; count of bases not matched to a gene: 4. Germline V gives CDR1 SGHTA, CDR2 FQGNSA. This CDR3 has 14 amino acids. CDR3 bases: TGTGCCAGCACTCTAGCGGGAATCACCGGGGAGCTGTTTTTT. It yields the protein CASTLAGITGELFF.

This clonotype was counted between two and nine times. The V and J genes are TRBV11-2 and TRBJ1-6; no clear D. Germline loops: CDR1 SGHAT, CDR2 FQNNGV. The germline V and J ends were trimmed by 5 bases and 3 bases, with 11 bases remaining between them. The CDR3 is 15 amino acids. The CDR3 reads CASSLIAFYNSPLHF. The DNA for the CDR3 is TGTGCCAGCAGCCTTATAGCCTTCTATAATTCACCCCTCCACTTT.

The J gene is TRBJ2-5, the V gene TRBV20-1, with 10 nucleotides matching TRBD2. The CDR3 sequence is 15 residues long. Germline values: CDR1 DFQATT, CDR2 SNEGSKA (reference sequence). V trimming: 6 bases; J trimming: 4 bases; junction bases outside the gene matches: 11. Here the CDR3 reads CSADMSSGSGETQYF. The DNA of the CDR3 is TGCAGTGCGGACATGTCTAGCGGGAGCGGAGAGACCCAGTACTTC.

This clonotype was observed at least ten times. This chain joins TRBV7-3 and TRBJ2-2; tentative D call: TRBD1 (6 bases). This CDR3 contains 15 residues. V lost 5 bases and J 5 bases, leaving 15 bases between the germline ends. Germline CDR1 and CDR2: SGHTA and FQGTGA. The CDR3 DNA reads TGTGCCAGCAGCCTCGCAGGGGCGCGAACCGGGGAGCTGTTTTTT. Encoded protein: CASSLAGARTGELFF.

This clonotype was detected a few times. The chain employs TRBV18 and TRBJ1-1, with D perhaps matching TRBD1 (5 bases). Trimming stripped 6 bases from V and 2 bases from J, with 10 bases between. The CDR3 runs to 13 residues. Looked up from germline, CDR1 is KGHSH and CDR2 is LQKENI. The CDR3: CASSRGDNTEAFF. The CDR3 region has the DNA TGTGCCAGCTCCCGAGGGGACAACACTGAAGCTTTCTTT.

On this clonotype: Possible read error: a much larger clone is one base away. A read error is likely, as this CDR3 ends without the conserved phenylalanine or tryptophan. The chain links TRBV29-1 to TRBJ1-1; no definite D call. The germline gives CDR1 SQVTM, CDR2 ANQGSEA. Trimming took off 4 bases at V and 5 bases at J, with 14 bases between the two ends. This CDR3 has 13 amino acids. For the CDR3, the DNA is TGCAGCGTTGCGGGAGGGCGCGGAACTGAAGCTTTCCTT. This translates into CSVAGGRGTEAFL.

There are many counts of this clonotype. The chain recombines TRBV5-1 with TRBJ1-5; 12 nucleotides agree with TRBD1. This CDR3 contains 15 residues. The V and J ends lost 4 bases and 6 bases, in that order; junction bases with no gene match: 5. CDR1 is SGHRS and CDR2 is YFSETQ in the germline V gene. DNA for the CDR3: TGCGCCAGCAGCACGGGACAGGGGGCAGGTCAGCCCCAGCATTTT. Amino acids: CASSTGQGAGQPQHF.

This clonotype was seen many times. The chain has TRBV6-2 or TRBV6-3 and TRBJ1-6, with D possibly matching TRBD1 (5 bases). V lost 2 bases to trimming and J lost 8 bases, with 10 bases between them. The CDR3 totals 14 residues. The germline gives CDR1 MNHEY, CDR2 SVGEGT. CDR3 loop: CASSYRGADSPLHF. CDR3 nucleotides: TGTGCCAGCAGTTACAGAGGGGCGGATTCACCCCTCCACTTT.

This clonotype was detected ten times or more. The chain uses TRBV9 and TRBJ1-2, with no clear D. Trimming pared 3 bases from V and 1 base from J, leaving 7 bases between. Germline CDR1 is SGDLS and CDR2 is YYNGEE. The CDR3 covers 13 residues. Here the CDR3 DNA reads TGTGCCAGCAGCGCCGGATATAACTATGGCTACACCTTC. Its translation is CASSAGYNYGYTF.

The sample holds many counts of this clonotype. The chain uses TRBV7-2 and TRBJ2-7; D not resolved. Germline V CDR1 and CDR2: SGHTA, FQGNSA. The CDR3 covers 13 residues. Between the trimmed V and J ends, which lost 4 bases and 3 bases, there was a span of 10 bases. The CDR3 is CASSSSSGYEQYF. CDR3 DNA sequence: TGTGCCAGCAGCTCTTCATCGGGCTACGAGCAGTACTTC.

This clonotype was counted ten times or more. V and J are TRBV10-3 and TRBJ1-4, with 10 bases aligning to TRBD1. CDR1 is ENHRY and CDR2 is SYGVKD in the germline V gene. Trimming took 10 bases from V and 0 from J; bases not matched to a gene: 11. CDR3 length: 17 residues. Here the CDR3 reads CATTAGQGTATNEKLFF. CDR3 in DNA: TGTGCCACCACCGCGGGACAGGGGACGGCAACTAATGAAAAACTGTTTTTT.